This T cell receptor (beta chain) was identified in a study of blood T cell repertoires in COVID-19. Overall study: From the United States, Italy and Spain came samples of acute and convalescent COVID-19.

Participant age was roughly 18 to 95 years, and participants resided in around 24 US areas. Libraries were prepared by immunoSEQ multiplex PCR; TCRdb keeps only in-frame clonotypes and omits some of them. In the table there are 150,000 or so clones, around 90% of which are singletons. CDR3 length equals 16 residues. The germline V and J ends were trimmed by 4 bases and 0 bases, with 16 bases remaining between them. CDR1 is MGHRA and CDR2 is YSYEKL in the germline V gene. Material: PBMCs or T cells enriched from blood (not recorded which). This chain links TRBV4-1 with TRBJ2-7, with a weak D call TRBD1 (6 bases). The source of this sequence is a woman aged 40 to 50 who had been exposed to COVID-19. The CDR3, as DNA: TGCGCCAGCAGCCGGGGCAGGGGATTTAACTCCTACGAGCAGTACTTC. It yields the protein CASSRGRGFNSYEQYF.